The T cell receptor (beta chain) under discussion was sequenced for a study of blood T cell repertoires in COVID-19. For the study at large: The United States, Italy and Spain were the sources of the acute and convalescent COVID-19 samples.

Produced via immunoSEQ multiplex PCR; TCRdb's table is partial and in-frame only. Here the sample spans some 110,000 clones, around 77% being singletons. The germline V and J ends were trimmed by 4 bases and 4 bases, with 7 bases remaining between them. CDR1 is SGHAT and CDR2 is FQNNGV in the germline V gene. The length of the CDR3 is 12 residues. This clone has a single count. Specimen: peripheral blood. J is TRBJ1-1 and V is TRBV11-2; no definite D call. This TCR was recovered from a man between 60 and 75 years old with active or convalescent COVID-19. The CDR3 loop is CASSSRGTEAFF. CDR3 DNA sequence: TGTGCCAGCAGCTCCCGGGGCACTGAAGCTTTCTTT.